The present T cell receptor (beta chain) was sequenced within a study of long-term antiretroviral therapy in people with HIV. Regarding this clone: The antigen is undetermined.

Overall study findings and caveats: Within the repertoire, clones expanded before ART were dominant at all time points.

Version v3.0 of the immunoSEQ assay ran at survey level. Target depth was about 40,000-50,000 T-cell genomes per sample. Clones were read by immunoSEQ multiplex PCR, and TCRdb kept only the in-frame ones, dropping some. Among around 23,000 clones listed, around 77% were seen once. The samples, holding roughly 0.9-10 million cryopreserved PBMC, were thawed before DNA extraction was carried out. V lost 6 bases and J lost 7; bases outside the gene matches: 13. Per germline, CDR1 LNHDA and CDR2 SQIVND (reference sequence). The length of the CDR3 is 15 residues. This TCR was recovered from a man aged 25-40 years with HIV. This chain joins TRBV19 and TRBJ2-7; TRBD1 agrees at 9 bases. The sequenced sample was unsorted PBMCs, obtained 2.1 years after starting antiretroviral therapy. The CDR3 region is CASSSSGQGRGEQYF. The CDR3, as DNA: TGTGCCAGTAGCTCCTCGGGACAGGGTCGGGGTGAGCAGTACTTC.